At least ten counts were recorded for the clone carrying this T cell receptor beta chain. The antigen is unknown. This specimen belongs to a study of T cells in Graves' hyperthyroidism and ophthalmopathy. Study-wide results and caveats: Blood also contained most expanded thyroid clonotypes above 0.001.

The germline V gene has CDR1 SGHVS and CDR2 FQNEAQ. The length of the CDR3 is 22 residues. Unmatched junction bases numbered 31, after V lost 5 bases and J lost 3 bases. The TCR beta CDR3 regions underwent amplification using RNA transcripts as the source. Primed by the HTBI set, a first-round RT-PCR was run on the TCR CDR3. TCRdb re-called the multiplex PCR reads with MiXCR, one entry per CDR3 protein. Of 40,000 to 55,000 distinct CDR3 sequences detected, roughly 50% appear once; the ten largest clones hold roughly 32%. Sequenced material: peripheral blood or thyroid tissue (not recorded which). This sequence was found in a woman in her fifties or sixties with Graves' hyperthyroidism. The gene calls are TRBV7-8 and TRBJ2-7; 7 bases are a match to TRBD2. The CDR3 sequence: CASSQDGSDMGWGGGHGYEQYF. CDR3 bases: TGTGCCAGCAGCCAAGACGGGTCCGACATGGGGTGGGGGGGAGGACACGGCTACGAGCAGTACTTC.